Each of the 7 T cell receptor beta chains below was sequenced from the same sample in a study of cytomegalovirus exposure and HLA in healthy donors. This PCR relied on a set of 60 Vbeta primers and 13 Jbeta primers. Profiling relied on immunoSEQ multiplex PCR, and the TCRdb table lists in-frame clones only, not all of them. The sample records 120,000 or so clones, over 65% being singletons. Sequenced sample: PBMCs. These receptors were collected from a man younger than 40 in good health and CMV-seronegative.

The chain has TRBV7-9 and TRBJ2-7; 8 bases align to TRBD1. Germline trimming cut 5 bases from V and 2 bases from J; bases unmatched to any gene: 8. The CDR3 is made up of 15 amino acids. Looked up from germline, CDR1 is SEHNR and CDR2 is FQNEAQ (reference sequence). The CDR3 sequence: CASSPTGERTYEQYF. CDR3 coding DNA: TGTGCCAGCAGCCCGACAGGGGAGAGGACCTACGAGCAGTACTTC. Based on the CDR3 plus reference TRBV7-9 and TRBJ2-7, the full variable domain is DTGVSQNPRHKITKRGQNVTFRCDPISEHNRLYWYRQTLGQGPEFLTYFQNEAQLEKSRLLSDRFSAERPKGSFSTLEIQRTEQGDSAMYLCASSPTGERTYEQYFGPGTRLTVT.

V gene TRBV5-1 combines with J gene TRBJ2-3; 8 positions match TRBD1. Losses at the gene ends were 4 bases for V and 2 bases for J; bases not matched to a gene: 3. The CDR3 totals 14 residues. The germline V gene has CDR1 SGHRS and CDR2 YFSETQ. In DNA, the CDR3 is TGCGCCAGCAGCAAGGACAGGGTCACAGATACGCAGTATTTT. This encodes CASSKDRVTDTQYF.

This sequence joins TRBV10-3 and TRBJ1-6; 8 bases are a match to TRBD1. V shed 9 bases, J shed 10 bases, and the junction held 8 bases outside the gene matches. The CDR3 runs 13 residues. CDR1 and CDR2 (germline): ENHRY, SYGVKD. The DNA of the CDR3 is TGTGCCATGAAGGACAGGGAGAACTCACCCCTCCACTTT. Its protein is CAMKDRENSPLHF.

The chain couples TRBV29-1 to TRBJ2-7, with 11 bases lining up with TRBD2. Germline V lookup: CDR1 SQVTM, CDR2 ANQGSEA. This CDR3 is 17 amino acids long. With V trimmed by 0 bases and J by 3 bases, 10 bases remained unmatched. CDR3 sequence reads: CSVEDRGTSGLLYEQYF. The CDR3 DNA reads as TGCAGCGTTGAAGATCGCGGGACTAGCGGCCTACTCTACGAGCAGTACTTC.

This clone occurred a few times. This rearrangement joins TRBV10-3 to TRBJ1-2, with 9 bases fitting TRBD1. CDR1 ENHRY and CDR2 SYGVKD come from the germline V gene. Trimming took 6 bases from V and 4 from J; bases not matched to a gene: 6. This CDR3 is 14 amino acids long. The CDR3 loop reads CAISRDRDSYGYTF. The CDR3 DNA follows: TGTGCCATCAGCCGGGACAGGGACAGCTATGGCTACACCTTC.

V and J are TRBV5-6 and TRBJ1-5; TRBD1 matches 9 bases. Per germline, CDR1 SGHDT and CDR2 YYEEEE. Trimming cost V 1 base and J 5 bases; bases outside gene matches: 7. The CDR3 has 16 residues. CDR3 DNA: TGTGCCAGCAGCTTGAACCAGGGACAGGGCCATCAGCCCCAGCATTTT. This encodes CASSLNQGQGHQPQHF.

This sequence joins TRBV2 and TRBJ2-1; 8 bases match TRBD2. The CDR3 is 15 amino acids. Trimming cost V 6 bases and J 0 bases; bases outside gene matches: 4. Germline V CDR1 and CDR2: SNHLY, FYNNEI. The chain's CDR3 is CASSESGSSYNEQFF. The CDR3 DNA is TGTGCCAGCAGCGAAAGCGGGAGCTCCTACAATGAGCAGTTCTTC.